This TCR beta chain is drawn from a study of graft-versus-host responses after intestinal transplantation. The wider study: Recipients received multivisceral, liver-intestinal, or isolated intestinal transplants. Uniformly, recipients were administered anti-thymocyte globulin induction with subsequent tacrolimus and steroids for approximately three years.

This CDR3 is 16 amino acids long. V gave up 2 bases and J gave up 6 bases; unmatched junction bases: 9. Germline-derived CDR1 and CDR2 are MNHNS and SASEGT. Sequencing used immunoSEQ multiplex PCR; TCRdb keeps in-frame clones, though not all of them. The sample gives 9,000 to 10,000 clones, around 94% of which show up once; 2% to 2.5% is in the top ten. This chain connects TRBV6-1 to TRBJ2-7, with 11 bases fitting TRBD2. This TCR was sampled from a human patient who received an intestinal transplant, so some T cells may come from the graft donor. The sample in question was PBMCs, obtained 8 days after intestinal transplant. The CDR3 here is CASSERVLAGGPEQYF. As DNA, the CDR3 is TGTGCCAGCAGTGAAAGGGTATTAGCGGGAGGGCCCGAGCAGTACTTC.